Below are 18 T cell receptor beta chains sequenced from a single sample in a study of blood T cell repertoires in COVID-19. Only in-frame clones appear in the TCRdb table, and some are missing; sequencing was by immunoSEQ multiplex PCR. Of approximately 96,000 clones listed, around 90% were seen once; the top ten hold roughly 4.2%. Sample: peripheral blood. Source of these receptors: a human donor with COVID-19, enrolled during active disease. The donor label of this sample is uncertain.

V usage is TRBV4-2 and J usage is TRBJ1-3; no reliable D call. This CDR3 comprises 17 residues. V was clipped by 0 bases and J by 4 bases, with 16 bases between them. Germline assignment: CDR1 LGHNA and CDR2 YNFKEQ. CDR3 loop: CASSQDPRESFGNTIYF. CDR3 in DNA: TGTGCCAGCAGCCAAGATCCGCGGGAATCCTTCGGAAACACCATATATTTT.

In this sample, this clone turned up a few times. V usage is TRBV5-4 and J usage is TRBJ1-4; tentatively, D is TRBD1 (6 bases). The CDR3 sequence is 16 residues long. V dropped 3 bases and J dropped 0 bases, with 12 bases sitting between them. Germline CDR1 SGHNT, CDR2 YYREEE (reference sequence). The CDR3 region has the DNA TGTGCCAGCAGCTCCGGGACATCTGCAACTAATGAAAAACTGTTTTTT. It codes for CASSSGTSATNEKLFF.

The rearrangement joins TRBV30 to TRBJ1-4; the match to TRBD1 covers 8 bases. V was pared by 3 bases and J by 8 bases, with 8 bases of the junction left unmatched. Germline V gene data show CDR1 as GTSNPN and CDR2 as SVGIG (reference sequence). CDR3 length equals 14 residues. The CDR3 bases are TGTGCCTGGAGCCTACAGGGGGGAAAGGAAAAACTGTTTTTT. Protein sequence: CAWSLQGGKEKLFF.

V usage is TRBV3-1 (or the pseudogene TRBV3-2) and J usage is TRBJ1-4; 7 bases are a match to TRBD1. The CDR3 covers 14 residues. The V gene end was trimmed by 0 bases and the J gene end by 10 bases; junction bases not matched to a gene: 5. Germline V lookup: CDR1 LGHDT, CDR2 YNNKEL (reference sequence). CDR3 DNA: TGTGCCAGCAGCCAAGAGGGGGCAGGGGGAAAACTGTTTTTT. Translating it yields CASSQEGAGGKLFF.

This sequence joins TRBV18 and TRBJ2-2; D possibly corresponds to TRBD1 (6 bases). The CDR3 runs to 16 residues. Trimming took off 2 bases at V and 1 base at J, with 11 bases between the two ends. Germline-derived CDR1 and CDR2 are KGHSH and LQKENI. The CDR3 spells CASSPRTARNTGELFF. The CDR3 nucleotides read TGTGCCAGCTCACCAAGGACAGCTAGGAACACCGGGGAGCTGTTTTTT.

This clone has only one observation. The rearrangement joins TRBV6-1 to TRBJ2-7; unclear D gene. V was clipped by 2 bases and J by 5 bases, with 13 bases between them. From germline, CDR1 is MNHNS and CDR2 SASEGT. The CDR3 consists of 14 residues. CDR3 in DNA: TGTGCCAGCAGTGAATTCGTGGGCTTGGACGAGCAGTACTTC. Its protein is CASSEFVGLDEQYF.

This chain connects TRBV19 to TRBJ2-1; D might be TRBD2 (5 bases). The CDR3 has 14 amino acids. V gave up 6 bases and J gave up 4 bases, with 13 bases separating them. The germline V gene encodes CDR1 LNHDA and CDR2 SQIVND (reference sequence). DNA for the CDR3: TGTGCCAGTAGCCCTGCACAGCGGTACAATGAGCAGTTCTTC. This codes for CASSPAQRYNEQFF. Combining the CDR3 with reference TRBV19 and TRBJ2-1 gives the whole variable domain DGGITQSPKYLFRKEGQNVTLSCEQNLNHDAMYWYRQDPGQGLRLIYYSQIVNDFQKGDIAEGYSVSREKKESFPLTVTSAQKNPTAFYLCASSPAQRYNEQFFGPGTRLTVL.

The chain is built from TRBV5-1 and TRBJ1-2, with D tentatively TRBD1 (6 bases). There are 15 residues in the CDR3. V dropped 0 bases and J dropped 5 bases, with 14 bases sitting between them. Germline CDR1 reads SGHRS; CDR2 reads YFSETQ. CDR3 coding DNA: TGCGCCAGCAGCTTGGTCCTAGGGACAAGTTATGGCTACACCTTC. Translated: CASSLVLGTSYGYTF.

The genes are TRBV10-3 and TRBJ1-1; the D gene is possibly TRBD1 (5 bases). This CDR3 has 12 residues. The germline gives CDR1 ENHRY, CDR2 SYGVKD. V was cut by 10 bases and J by 4 bases, with 13 bases left in between. The CDR3: CATAQGITEAFF. The CDR3 bases are TGTGCCACCGCTCAGGGTATCACTGAAGCTTTCTTT.

This clone was seen just once. The CDR3 reads CASSFYRGGDTEAFF. CDR3 in DNA: TGTGCCAGCAGCTTTTATCGGGGAGGGGACACTGAAGCTTTCTTT. The chain employs TRBV5-8 and TRBJ1-1; a weak D match, TRBD1 (5 bases). The V and J ends lost 2 bases and 3 bases respectively, with 14 bases between them. Germline lookup yields CDR1 SGHTS and CDR2 YDEGEE. The CDR3 loop spans 15 amino acids.

The V call is TRBV6-5, the J call TRBJ1-2; D may be TRBD1 (5 bases). Between the trimmed V and J ends, which lost 6 bases and 4 bases, there was a span of 15 bases. Germline loops: CDR1 MNHEY, CDR2 SVGAGI. The CDR3 has 14 amino acids. CDR3 DNA sequence: TGTGCCAGCAGCCGGGGGAATCCCGGCTATGGCTACACCTTC. Encoded protein: CASSRGNPGYGYTF.

This chain links TRBV13 with TRBJ1-2, with unresolved D. The CDR3 consists of 13 residues. V was shortened by 5 bases and J by 4 bases, with 11 bases between the two germline ends. CDR1 is PRHDT, CDR2 FYEKMQ, per germline (reference sequence). CDR3 loop: CASSPYEGYGYTF. CDR3 nucleotide sequence: TGTGCCAGCAGCCCGTATGAGGGCTATGGCTACACCTTC.

This clone was detected only once. This rearrangement joins TRBV6-6 to TRBJ1-2, with a weak D call TRBD1 (6 bases). The CDR3 is 15 residues long. Trimming pared 0 bases from V and 10 bases from J, leaving 18 bases between. The germline V gene encodes CDR1 MNHNY and CDR2 SVGAGI (reference sequence). This chain's CDR3 is CASSYSMPRDTFYTF. The CDR3 region has the DNA TGTGCCAGCAGTTACTCGATGCCCCGGGACACCTTCTACACCTTC.

This sequence joins TRBV5-1 and TRBJ2-7, with 9 positions matching TRBD1. The CDR3 contains 14 residues. Per the germline V gene, CDR1 is SGHRS and CDR2 is YFSETQ. V was clipped by 4 bases and J by 3 bases; unmatched bases: 5. The CDR3: CASSLTGGNYEQYF. DNA for the CDR3: TGCGCCAGCAGCCTTACAGGGGGCAACTACGAGCAGTACTTC. Complete variable domain (other parts from reference TRBV5-1 and TRBJ2-7): KAGVTQTPRYLIKTRGQQVTLSCSPISGHRSVSWYQQTPGQGLQFLFEYFSETQRNKGNFPGRFSGRQFSNSRSEMNVSTLELGDSALYLCASSLTGGNYEQYFGPGTRLTVT.

This chain connects TRBV7-2 to TRBJ2-7, with D possibly TRBD1 on 6 matching bases. CDR1 is SGHTA and CDR2 is FQGNSA in the germline V gene. The CDR3 covers 15 residues. V was cut by 4 bases and J by 6 bases, with 19 bases left in between. The CDR3 loop reads CASSSDAQGHAEQYF. The CDR3 bases are TGTGCCAGCAGCTCGGACGCACAGGGCCACGCCGAGCAGTACTTC.

This chain joins TRBV27 and TRBJ1-1; TRBD1 matches 7 bases. The J segment lost 4 bases and the V segment lost 3 bases, leaving 8 bases of the junction unmatched. Germline CDR1 and CDR2: MNHEY and SMNVEV (reference sequence). This CDR3 contains 15 residues. For the CDR3, the DNA is TGTGCCAGCAGTTTCTCGGGGACAGTTGGCACTGAAGCTTTCTTT. Encoded protein: CASSFSGTVGTEAFF.

Comment on this clone: The sample carries other DNA sequences with the same CDR3. The V and J genes are TRBV6-5 and TRBJ1-2; 7 bases match TRBD1. Germline assignment: CDR1 MNHEY and CDR2 SVGAGI. This CDR3 spans 13 amino acids. The V segment lost 6 bases and the J segment 2 bases; nucleotides outside the gene matches: 3. CDR3 bases: TGTGCCAGCAGCCGGACAGGCAACTATGGCTACACCTTC. Translation: CASSRTGNYGYTF.

V usage is TRBV4-1 and J usage is TRBJ2-6, with a weak D call TRBD1 (6 bases). The CDR3 runs 14 residues. Germline assignment: CDR1 MGHRA and CDR2 YSYEKL. V lost 7 bases, J lost 1 base, and 8 bases lay in between. CDR3 loop: CASNQGSGANVLTF. The CDR3 DNA is TGCGCCAGCAATCAGGGGTCTGGGGCCAACGTCCTGACTTTC.